The sequence of this T cell receptor (beta chain) was determined in a study of blood T cell repertoires in COVID-19. Study as a whole: From the United States, Italy and Spain came samples of acute and convalescent COVID-19. T cells, B-cell-depleted T cells, or PBMCs provided the cDNA or gDNA that served as material.

The CDR3 extends over 13 amino acids. Looked up from germline, CDR1 is SGHTA and CDR2 is FQGTGA. Trimming pared 0 bases from V and 8 bases from J, leaving 10 bases between. Original handling: Reference gene primer amplification gave nucleated cell count estimates. The repertoire was sequenced with immunoSEQ multiplex PCR; TCRdb's copy has only in-frame clones and lacks some. V, J and clone size are taken as reported in that table, and D and trimming were inferred from the DNA itself. The table records some 270,000 clones, roughly 90% of them present only once. Material for sequencing was peripheral blood. The chain is built from TRBV7-3 and TRBJ1-1; tentative D call: TRBD1 (5 bases). The TCR was taken from a man aged 45 to 65 with acute or convalescent COVID-19. Written as DNA, the CDR3 is TGTGCCAGCAGCTTAACGGGGCAAACCGAAGCTTTCTTT. It translates to CASSLTGQTEAFF.